These T cell receptor beta chains were read from a single sample in a study of TIL therapy for anti-PD-1-resistant metastatic lung cancer. Clones were read by immunoSEQ multiplex PCR, and TCRdb kept only the in-frame ones, dropping some. This sample yields approximately 30,000 clones, of which about 80% are seen a single time; about 3% belongs to the top ten. Sequencing was performed on blood, taken at baseline. These receptors originate from a woman between 30 and 80 years old with non-small cell lung cancer. Both conserved end residues are part of each CDR3. Each record gives: CDR3 protein, V gene, J gene.

CDR3aa: CASSIDPPLANTYNEQFF
v_gene: TRBV19
j_gene: TRBJ2-1

CDR3aa: CASSFAGGNNEQFF
v_gene: TRBV27
j_gene: TRBJ2-1

CDR3aa: CASSLAGAPGELFF
v_gene: TRBV7-8
j_gene: TRBJ2-2

CDR3aa: CASSEALRGSEAFF
v_gene: TRBV2
j_gene: TRBJ1-1

CDR3aa: CASSDVGRGQRGYTF
v_gene: TRBV6-1
j_gene: TRBJ1-2

CDR3aa: CASSNRQGYTEAFF
v_gene: TRBV18
j_gene: TRBJ1-1

CDR3aa: CASSSGQGRSQYF
v_gene: TRBV5-4
j_gene: TRBJ2-7

CDR3aa: CASSEGFSYEQYF
v_gene: TRBV6-1
j_gene: TRBJ2-7

CDR3aa: CASSLKRAINTEAFF
v_gene: TRBV11-2
j_gene: TRBJ1-1

CDR3aa: CASSLVMNNEQFF
v_gene: TRBV7-6
j_gene: TRBJ2-1

CDR3aa: CASSLADRNRDTQYF
v_gene: TRBV5-1
j_gene: TRBJ2-3

CDR3aa: CASSLISGLARYEQYF
v_gene: TRBV5-6
j_gene: TRBJ2-7

CDR3aa: CASSQRGTRDNEQFF
v_gene: TRBV27
j_gene: TRBJ2-1

CDR3aa: CASSFTKTDRGYTGELFF
v_gene: TRBV5-1
j_gene: TRBJ2-2

CDR3aa: CASSPGDRSDGYTF
v_gene: TRBV5-4
j_gene: TRBJ1-2

CDR3aa: CASRTSGASYEQYF
v_gene: TRBV5-1
j_gene: TRBJ2-7

CDR3aa: CASSQESSFGDTGELFF
v_gene: TRBV4-2
j_gene: TRBJ2-2

CDR3aa: CASSDRTYTPNTEAFF
v_gene: TRBV7-8
j_gene: TRBJ1-1

CDR3aa: CAWSSSGSGEQYF
v_gene: TRBV30
j_gene: TRBJ2-7

CDR3aa: CASNRYNEQFF
v_gene: TRBV6-1
j_gene: TRBJ2-1

CDR3aa: CASSYSRSANQPQHF
v_gene: TRBV6-5
j_gene: TRBJ1-5

CDR3aa: CSASQEKLFF
v_gene: TRBV20-1
j_gene: TRBJ1-4